This T cell receptor beta chain was obtained from a study of shared clonotypes between healthy human individuals. Points from the study as a whole: As a rule, naive subsets had a larger estimated richness than memory subsets.

This clone was detected only once. Its specificity is unknown. This CDR3 is built from 17 residues. Losses at the gene ends were 0 bases for V and 7 bases for J; bases not matched to a gene: 10. CDR1 is SGHRS and CDR2 is YFSETQ in the germline V gene. The repertoire was sequenced with immunoSEQ multiplex PCR; TCRdb's copy has only in-frame clones and lacks some. Of 2,500,000 or so clones listed, over 85% are singletons. The sample was naive CD4+ T cells from PBMCs. Subset meaning: CD45RA+ positively selected. The rearrangement links TRBV5-1 to TRBJ2-3; the match to TRBD2 covers 11 bases. This sequence originates from a man aged 18 to 30 in good health. Some clones in this sample may be carry-over from other donors' samples. The CDR3 sequence: CASSLAFLAGGGYTQYF. CDR3 in DNA: TGCGCCAGCAGCTTGGCCTTTCTAGCGGGAGGTGGATATACGCAGTATTTT.